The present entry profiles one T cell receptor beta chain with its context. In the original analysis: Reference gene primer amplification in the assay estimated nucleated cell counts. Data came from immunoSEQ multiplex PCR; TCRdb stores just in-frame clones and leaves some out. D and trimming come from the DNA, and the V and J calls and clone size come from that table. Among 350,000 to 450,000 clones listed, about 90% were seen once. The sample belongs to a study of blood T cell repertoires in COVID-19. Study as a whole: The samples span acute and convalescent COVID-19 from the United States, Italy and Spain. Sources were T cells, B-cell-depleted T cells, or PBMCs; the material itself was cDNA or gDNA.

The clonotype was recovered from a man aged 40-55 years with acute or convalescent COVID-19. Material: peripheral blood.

The CDR3 region is CASSPRGENTEAFF. The CDR3 DNA sequence: TGTGCCAGCAGCCCCCGGGGGGAGAACACTGAAGCTTTCTTT. The gene calls are TRBV6-6 and TRBJ1-1; a possible D gene is TRBD1 (5 bases). Trimming shortened V by 6 bases and J by 1 base, and 12 bases separated the two germline ends. Germline V gene data show CDR1 as MNHNY and CDR2 as SVGAGI (reference sequence). This CDR3 region has 14 residues.